The sequence of this T cell receptor (beta chain) was determined in a study of blood T cell repertoires in COVID-19. Turning to the study itself: Samples representing acute and convalescent COVID-19 were sourced from the United States, Italy and Spain. PBMCs, B-cell-depleted T cells, or T cells were the source of the cDNA or gDNA that made up the material.

Only in-frame clones appear in the TCRdb table, and some are missing; sequencing was by immunoSEQ multiplex PCR. This sample has a few hundred thousand clones, with about 86% found just once. The source material was PBMCs or T cells enriched from blood (not recorded which). The clonotype was recovered from a woman aged 40 to 50 with acute COVID-19.

This CDR3 reads CASSSPIGLAAFTDTQYF. The CDR3 nucleotides read TGCGCCAGCAGCTCCCCAATAGGACTAGCGGCGTTCACAGATACGCAGTATTTT. V and J are TRBV5-1 and TRBJ2-3; 10 bases agree with TRBD2. With V trimmed by 3 bases and J by 2 bases, 12 bases remained unmatched. CDR1 is SGHRS, CDR2 YFSETQ, per germline. This CDR3 contains 18 residues.